The clone carrying this TCR beta chain was seen ten or more times. Universal primer sites and UMIs were introduced during 5'RACE template-switching synthesis of TCR cDNA. TCRdb re-derived calls from the 5' RACE reads in MiXCR, one entry per CDR3 protein. The data show about 45,000 distinct CDR3 sequences, 6% to 7% seen once. CDR3 length: 15 amino acids. V dropped 0 bases and J dropped 0; count of bases not matched to a gene: 5. From germline, CDR1 is SQVTM and CDR2 ANQGSEA. The sample is drawn from a study of T cells after yellow fever vaccination. Findings and limits, study-wide: Just a small share of clonotypes turned up in the CD4 compartment as well as the CD8 compartment.

Sequencing was performed on CD8+ T cells not binding an NS4B(214-222) dextramer, sorted from PBMCs, taken 45 days after the yellow fever booster vaccination. The source of this sequence is a man aged 25 to 40 who received the YFV17D yellow fever vaccine. This chain joins TRBV29-1 and TRBJ2-7, with 7 bases matching TRBD2. The CDR3 loop reads CSVEDGGESSYEQYF. CDR3 in DNA: TGCAGCGTTGAAGATGGGGGGGAGAGCTCCTACGAGCAGTACTTC.